This entry concerns a single T cell receptor beta chain. The sample belongs to a study of technical replicates of blood from a handful of donors. J lost 0 bases, V lost 3 bases, and 3 bases had no gene match. The germline V gene encodes CDR1 SGDLS and CDR2 YYNGEE. The CDR3 is made up of 16 amino acids. Method: immunoSEQ multiplex PCR; TCRdb's copy keeps in-frame clones and lacks some. The table records tens of thousands of clones, over 85% of them present only once. This TCR was recovered from a human donor in good health. Some clones in this sample may be carry-over from other donors' samples. Input material: PBMCs. The rearrangement joins TRBV9 to TRBJ2-3; TRBD2 matches 11 bases. The CDR3 here is CASSGLAGGSTDTQYF. The CDR3 DNA reads TGTGCCAGCAGCGGCCTAGCGGGGGGCAGCACAGATACGCAGTATTTT.